This T cell receptor beta chain was recorded in a study of OX40 agonist ivuxolimab in advanced cancers. Study as a whole: Patient treatment consisted of intravenous ivuxolimab administration every 2 weeks at 0.01 to 10 mg/kg. Prior anti-PD-1, anti-PD-L1 or anti-CTLA-4 therapy was allowed; approximately 40% had some. Overall study findings and caveats: Mean expanded clone counts were higher in CD8+ than CD4+ T cells. Circulating CD4+ and CD8+ T cells showed clonal expansion by week 6 at 0.1 to 3.0 mg/kg.

TCRdb's table, derived via immunoSEQ multiplex PCR, lists solely in-frame clones and lacks some. The sample carries about 28,000 clones, 84% recorded once. With 6 bases removed from V and 4 bases from J, the gap between germline ends came to 13 bases. The CDR3 runs to 13 residues. Germline values: CDR1 MNHEY, CDR2 SMNVEV (reference sequence). On this clone itself: Its specificity is not known.

This clonotype was obtained from an adult with an advanced solid tumor such as melanoma, head and neck, liver or kidney cancer. The chain joins TRBV27 to TRBJ2-7; D remains unclear. The sample in question was CD4+ or CD8+ T cells sorted from blood, obtained in a trial of the OX40 agonist ivuxolimab. The CDR3 here is CASRSPGKYEQYF. CDR3 DNA: TGTGCCAGCAGGTCGCCAGGTAAGTACGAGCAGTACTTC.